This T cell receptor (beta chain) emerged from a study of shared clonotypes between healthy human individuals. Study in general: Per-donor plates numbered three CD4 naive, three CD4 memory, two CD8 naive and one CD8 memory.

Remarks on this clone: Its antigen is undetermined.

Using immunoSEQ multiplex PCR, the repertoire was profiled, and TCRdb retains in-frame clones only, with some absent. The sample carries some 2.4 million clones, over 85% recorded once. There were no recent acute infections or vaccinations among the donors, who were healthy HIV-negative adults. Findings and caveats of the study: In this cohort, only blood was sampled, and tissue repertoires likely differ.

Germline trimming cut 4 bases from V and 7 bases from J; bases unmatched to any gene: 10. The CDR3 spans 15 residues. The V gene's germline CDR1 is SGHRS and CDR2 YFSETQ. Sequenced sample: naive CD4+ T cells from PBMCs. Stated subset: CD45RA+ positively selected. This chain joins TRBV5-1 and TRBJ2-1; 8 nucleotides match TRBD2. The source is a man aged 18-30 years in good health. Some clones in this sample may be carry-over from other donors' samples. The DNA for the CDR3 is TGCGCCAGCAGCGGGGGGACTAGGGATGGAAATGAGCAGTTCTTC. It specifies CASSGGTRDGNEQFF.